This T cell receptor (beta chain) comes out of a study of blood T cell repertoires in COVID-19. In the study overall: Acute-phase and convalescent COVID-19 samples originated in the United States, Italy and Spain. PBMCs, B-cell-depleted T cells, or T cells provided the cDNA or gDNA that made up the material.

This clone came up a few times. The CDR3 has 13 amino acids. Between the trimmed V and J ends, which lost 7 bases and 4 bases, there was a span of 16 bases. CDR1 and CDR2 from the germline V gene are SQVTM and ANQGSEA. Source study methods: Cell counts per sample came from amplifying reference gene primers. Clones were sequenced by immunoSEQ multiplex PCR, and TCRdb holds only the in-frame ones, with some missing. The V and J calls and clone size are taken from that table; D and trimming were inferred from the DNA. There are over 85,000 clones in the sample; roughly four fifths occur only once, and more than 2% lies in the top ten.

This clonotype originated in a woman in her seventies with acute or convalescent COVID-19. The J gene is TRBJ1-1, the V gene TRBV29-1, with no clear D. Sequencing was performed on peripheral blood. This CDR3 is CSADEGYGTEAFF. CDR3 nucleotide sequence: TGCAGCGCCGATGAGGGATATGGCACTGAAGCTTTCTTT.